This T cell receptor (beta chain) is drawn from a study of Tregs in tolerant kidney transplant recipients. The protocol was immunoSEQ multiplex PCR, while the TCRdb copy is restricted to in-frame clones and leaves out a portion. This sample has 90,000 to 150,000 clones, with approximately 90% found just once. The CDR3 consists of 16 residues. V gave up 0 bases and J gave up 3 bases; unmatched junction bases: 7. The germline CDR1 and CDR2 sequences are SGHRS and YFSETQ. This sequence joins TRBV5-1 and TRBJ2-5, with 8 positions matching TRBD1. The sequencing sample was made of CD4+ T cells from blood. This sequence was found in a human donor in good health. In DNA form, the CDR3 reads TGCGCCAGCAGCTTGGATGGCAGGGGGCTGGAAGAGACCCAGTACTTC. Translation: CASSLDGRGLEETQYF.